This T cell receptor beta chain comes out of a study of shared clonotypes between healthy human individuals. Study-wide results and limits: Some clonotypes were shared by all four sorted-subset donors, while others were not shared. The non-shared ones had lower generation probabilities than the shared ones.

Profiled with immunoSEQ multiplex PCR; TCRdb holds only in-frame clones, not every one. The sample has around 650,000 clones; 95% to 97% are singletons. As defined, naive CD8 cells were CD45RO-negative and positively selected for CCR7, with terminally differentiated effector memory CD45RA+ cells excluded. The CDR3 loop spans 15 amino acids. Germline V gene sequence: CDR1 LNHDA, CDR2 SQIVND (reference sequence). After removal of 3 bases from V and 0 bases from J, the junction contained 1 base not matched to a gene. In the case of this clone: The target antigen is unknown. In the same sample, other DNA sequences code for this CDR3.

Sequenced input: naive CD8+ T cells sorted from blood. The receptor was derived from a woman aged 30 to 39 in good health. The V and J genes are TRBV19 and TRBJ1-5, with 8 bases aligning to TRBD1. The CDR3 DNA reads TGTGCCAGTAGTATTGGACAGGGTAGCAATCAGCCCCAGCATTTT. As protein: CASSIGQGSNQPQHF.